This TCR beta chain was found in a study of T cell repertoires in cytomegalovirus infection. The overall study: In public TCR beta signatures, there were indications of both CMV infection and matching HLA type. Broader study findings: Clonotype analysis showed dominance of the ex vivo response by HLA-C-restricted CMV-specific TCR beta clonotypes.

The CDR3 has 13 amino acids. V was clipped by 7 bases and J by 3 bases; unmatched bases: 6. The germline V gene encodes CDR1 SNHLY and CDR2 FYNNEI. The sample holds one count of this clonotype. No antigen is known for it. TCRdb ran MiXCR on the reads and lists one entry per CDR3 protein. The table records 640,000 or so distinct CDR3 sequences, roughly a third of them present only once. The V call is TRBV2, the J call TRBJ2-7; 7 nucleotides align to TRBD2. The TCR comes from a human donor in good health (CMV status not recorded). Some clones in this sample may be carry-over from other donors' samples. Here the sequenced sample was cultured PBMCs, taken from culture after CMV antigen stimulation. CDR3 DNA: TGTGCCAGCACGACTAGCAGATACTACGAGCAGTACTTC. Protein: CASTTSRYYEQYF.